The 9 T cell receptor beta chains below all came from one sample that was sequenced in a study of response to subunit inactivated influenza vaccine. MiXCR, applied by TCRdb to the RT-PCR reads, yields one record per CDR3 protein. This sample has under 950,000 distinct CDR3 sequences; around 20% occur once, and the top ten carry 9.5% to 13%. Sequenced material: PBMCs from blood, taken around 5 days after vaccination. These receptors originate from a man aged 50 to 60 who received an inactivated influenza vaccine.

This clonotype showed up just a few times. The rearrangement links TRBV10-3 to TRBJ1-5; D gene unclear. The CDR3 spans 14 residues. The V end was cut by 8 bases, the J end by 6 bases, with 17 bases between. Looked up from germline, CDR1 is ENHRY and CDR2 is SYGVKD. In nucleotides, the CDR3 is TGTGCCATCGGATTCGAGCGTGGGAGTCAGCCCCAGCATTTT. Its protein is CAIGFERGSQPQHF.

This clonotype has just a few counts. The chain recombines TRBV20-1 with TRBJ2-1; D is ambiguous. Germline V gene sequence: CDR1 DFQATT, CDR2 SNEGSKA (reference sequence). The CDR3 covers 14 residues. Trimming removed 3 bases at V and 2 bases at J, with 11 bases between. The DNA of the CDR3 is TGCAGTGCTAGTGGGGAAGGTCCCTACAATGAGCAGTTCTTC. Its protein product is CSASGEGPYNEQFF.

There are many counts of this clonotype. The V and J genes are TRBV7-2 and TRBJ2-5; D might be TRBD2 (5 bases). Germline CDR1 reads SGHTA; CDR2 reads FQGNSA. The V gene lost 5 bases and the J gene lost 5 bases, with 15 bases spanning the gap. The CDR3 consists of 14 residues. This CDR3 reads CASSRYRGDETQYF. The CDR3 coding sequence is TGTGCCAGCAGCCGATACCGGGGTGATGAGACCCAGTACTTC.

The rearrangement uses TRBV10-3 and TRBJ2-3; TRBD2 agrees at 9 bases. This CDR3 has 15 residues. V lost 6 bases, J lost 0 bases, and 4 bases stayed unmatched. CDR1 ENHRY and CDR2 SYGVKD come from the germline V gene. The CDR3 loop is CAIRRLAESTDTQYF. The DNA of the CDR3 is TGTGCCATCAGGAGACTAGCGGAGAGCACAGATACGCAGTATTTT.

V usage is TRBV3-1 and J usage is TRBJ2-7, with D perhaps being TRBD1 or TRBD2 (5 bases each). Germline values: CDR1 LGHDT, CDR2 YNNKEL (reference sequence). V dropped 3 bases and J dropped 3 bases, with 21 bases sitting between them. The CDR3 has 17 amino acids. The CDR3 DNA sequence: TGTGCCAGCAGCCATGCCGGGGTGGGACCCCTCCTCTACGAGCAGTACTTC. Its protein is CASSHAGVGPLLYEQYF.

In this sample, this clonotype turned up a few times. V gene TRBV7-2 combines with J gene TRBJ2-1, with TRBD1 matching 7 bases. The CDR3 extends over 16 amino acids. The V segment lost 2 bases and the J segment 9 bases; nucleotides outside the gene matches: 13. The germline CDR1 and CDR2 sequences are SGHTA and FQGNSA. Here the CDR3 reads CASSLHRDRVIGEQFF. The CDR3 region has the DNA TGTGCCAGCAGCTTACATCGCGACAGGGTAATTGGTGAGCAGTTCTTC.

The chain is built from TRBV4-1 and TRBJ2-7; 13 bases line up with TRBD2. The V segment lost 0 bases and the J segment 3 bases; nucleotides outside the gene matches: 2. Germline-derived CDR1 and CDR2 are MGHRA and YSYEKL. This CDR3 spans 16 amino acids. CDR3 region: CASSQDGLAGDYEQYF. The CDR3 bases are TGCGCCAGCAGCCAAGATGGACTAGCGGGAGACTACGAGCAGTACTTC.

The J gene is TRBJ1-2, the V gene TRBV20-1, with TRBD1 as a possible D gene (6 bases). V was shortened by 1 base and J by 1 base, with 13 bases between the two germline ends. Germline CDR1 DFQATT, CDR2 SNEGSKA (reference sequence). The length of the CDR3 is 15 residues. CDR3 in amino acids: CSARGGAGVNYGYTF. DNA for the CDR3: TGCAGTGCTAGAGGAGGGGCAGGGGTTAACTATGGCTACACCTTC.

A few counts support this clonotype. The gene calls are TRBV5-4 and TRBJ2-5, with TRBD2 matching over 7 bases. The V and J ends lost 3 bases and 6 bases, in that order; junction bases with no gene match: 14. There are 16 residues in the CDR3. The germline V gene encodes CDR1 SGHNT and CDR2 YYREEE (reference sequence). CDR3 sequence reads: CASSSRLASGGKTQYF. The CDR3 nucleotides read TGTGCCAGCAGCTCACGACTAGCTTCTGGAGGGAAGACCCAGTACTTC.